One sample yielded the 7 T cell receptor beta chains listed below, sequenced in a study of beta chain features in type 1 diabetes. As every portion of the isolated RNA was reverse transcribed, the sequencing read expressed TCRB transcripts. Sequencing used immunoSEQ multiplex PCR; TCRdb keeps in-frame clones, though not all of them. Of 330,000 or so clones detected, less than 20% appear once; the ten largest clones hold around 0.04%. The sequenced sample was naive CD4+ T cells from blood. These receptor sequences come from a woman under 30 in good health.

This clone was counted between two and nine times. V and J are TRBV21-1 and TRBJ1-2; the table's D call, TRBD1, was not checked against the DNA. TRBV21-1 has pseudogene status. The CDR3 runs to 18 residues. This chain's CDR3 is CASSNPPGQGPSRGGYTF. In DNA form, the CDR3 reads TGTGCCAGCAGCAATCCCCCGGGACAGGGCCCCTCACGAGGCGGCTACACCTTC.

The chain couples TRBV7-9 to TRBJ2-1; 7 bases align to TRBD2. The V segment lost 5 bases and the J segment 7 bases; nucleotides outside the gene matches: 8. Germline values: CDR1 SEHNR, CDR2 FQNEAQ (reference sequence). This CDR3 is 14 amino acids long. Here the CDR3 reads CASSPRFSGNEQFF. For the CDR3, the DNA is TGTGCCAGCAGCCCCCGGTTTAGCGGGAATGAGCAGTTCTTC.

The chain has TRBV7-3 and TRBJ1-2; TRBD1 agrees at 10 bases. CDR1 and CDR2 from the germline V gene are SGHTA and FQGTGA. V was clipped by 2 bases and J by 8 bases; unmatched bases: 5. The CDR3 extends over 14 amino acids. CDR3 nucleotide sequence: TGTGCCAGCAGCTTAGGGACAGGGGCAGGGGGCTACACCTTC. As protein: CASSLGTGAGGYTF.

There are a few counts of this clone. This chain joins TRBV27 and TRBJ1-5; D unresolved. The V and J ends lost 2 bases and 0 bases respectively, with 8 bases between them. From germline, CDR1 is MNHEY and CDR2 SMNVEV (reference sequence). The CDR3 is 15 residues long. CDR3 loop: CASSLAGYSNQPQHF. The CDR3 nucleotides are TGTGCCAGCAGTTTAGCGGGGTATAGCAATCAGCCCCAGCATTTT.

The chain links TRBV9 to TRBJ2-5, with 8 positions matching TRBD1. CDR1 is SGDLS, CDR2 YYNGEE, per germline. Trimming removed 0 bases from V and 5 bases from J; junction bases left unmatched: 6. The CDR3 runs 15 residues. The CDR3 region is CASSVGTGPEETQYF. In DNA form, the CDR3 reads TGTGCCAGCAGCGTAGGGACAGGGCCAGAGGAGACCCAGTACTTC.

The table lists this clone with a count of one. Other DNA sequences in the sample encode the same CDR3. The chain combines TRBV29-1 with TRBJ1-1, with D perhaps matching TRBD1 (5 bases). The germline CDR1 and CDR2 sequences are SQVTM and ANQGSEA. V lost 4 bases, J lost 1 base, and 10 bases lay in between. This CDR3 has 13 residues. The CDR3 sequence: CSVARGTNTEAFF. For the CDR3, the DNA is TGCAGCGTTGCTAGGGGAACGAACACTGAAGCTTTCTTT.

This clone appeared a few times. The rearrangement uses TRBV23-1 and TRBJ2-1; D may be TRBD2 (5 bases). TRBV23-1 carries the ORF label, with uncertain function. The CDR3 covers 20 residues. V was shortened by 3 bases and J by 1 base, with 25 bases between the two germline ends. The CDR3 sequence: CASSQRMKTVIGGSYNEQFF. The CDR3, as DNA: TGCGCCAGCAGTCAGCGAATGAAGACGGTGATCGGAGGTTCCTACAATGAGCAGTTCTTC.